This TCR beta chain was profiled in a study of human T cells and chemical hapten exposure. This clonotype came up a few times. The time point was: patch test 2, 6 weeks after DPC sensitization. Treatment given: therapeutic diphenylcyclopropenone sensitization with weekly scalp DPC. TCRdb ran MiXCR on the RACE reads and lists one entry per CDR3 protein. The table includes fewer than 95,000 distinct CDR3 sequences, about 11% detected once. Trimming left V 0 bases short and J 2 bases short, with 14 bases between. The CDR3 totals 18 residues. Germline loops: CDR1 SGHDN, CDR2 FVKESK. V is TRBV14 and J is TRBJ2-6; D remains unclear. The sequenced sample was whole blood, obtained in connection with sensitization to the hapten diphenylcyclopropenone (DPC). This sequence originates from a man aged 35-49 years with alopecia areata. Some clones in this sample may be carry-over from other donors' samples. The CDR3 DNA reads TGTGCCAGCAGCCAAGATTGGAGAAAGGGTCCTGGGGCCAACGTCCTGACTTTC. This codes for CASSQDWRKGPGANVLTF.